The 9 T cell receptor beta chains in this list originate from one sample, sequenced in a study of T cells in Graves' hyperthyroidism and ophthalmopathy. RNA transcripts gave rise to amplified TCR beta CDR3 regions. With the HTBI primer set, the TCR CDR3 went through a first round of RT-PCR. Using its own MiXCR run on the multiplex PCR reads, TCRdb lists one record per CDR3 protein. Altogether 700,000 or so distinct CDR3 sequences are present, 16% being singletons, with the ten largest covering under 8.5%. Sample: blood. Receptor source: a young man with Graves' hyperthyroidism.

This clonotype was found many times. CDR3 residues: CATSREGTGLLGEQYF. CDR3 bases: TGTGCCACCAGCAGAGAAGGGACAGGGTTATTGGGAGAGCAGTACTTC. The chain recombines TRBV15 with TRBJ2-7; 9 bases match TRBD1. CDR1 and CDR2 from the germline V gene are LNHNV and YYDKDF (reference sequence). The length of the CDR3 is 16 residues. Trimming cost V 0 bases and J 7 bases; bases outside gene matches: 10.

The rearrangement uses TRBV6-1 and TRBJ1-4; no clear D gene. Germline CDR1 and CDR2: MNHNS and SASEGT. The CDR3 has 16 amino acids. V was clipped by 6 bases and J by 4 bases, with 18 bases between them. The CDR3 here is CASSPAIGRSNEKLFF. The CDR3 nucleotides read TGTGCCAGCAGCCCAGCTATCGGACGGAGTAATGAAAAACTGTTTTTT.

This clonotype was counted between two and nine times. The CDR3 DNA follows: TGCGCCAGCAGCTTGAGCGCCTCGATGTACAATGAGCAGTTCTTC. Translated, it gives CASSLSASMYNEQFF. J is TRBJ2-1 and V is TRBV5-1; D unclear. Deletions cut 1 base from V and 4 bases from J, with 12 bases between. CDR1 is SGHRS and CDR2 is YFSETQ in the germline V gene. CDR3 size: 15 residues.

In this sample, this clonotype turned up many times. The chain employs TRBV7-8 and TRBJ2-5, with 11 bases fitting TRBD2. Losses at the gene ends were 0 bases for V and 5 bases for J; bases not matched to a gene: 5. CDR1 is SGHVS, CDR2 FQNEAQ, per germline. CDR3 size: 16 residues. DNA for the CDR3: TGTGCCAGCAGCTTAGCAAGTAGCGGGAGGGTGGAGACCCAGTACTTC. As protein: CASSLASSGRVETQYF.

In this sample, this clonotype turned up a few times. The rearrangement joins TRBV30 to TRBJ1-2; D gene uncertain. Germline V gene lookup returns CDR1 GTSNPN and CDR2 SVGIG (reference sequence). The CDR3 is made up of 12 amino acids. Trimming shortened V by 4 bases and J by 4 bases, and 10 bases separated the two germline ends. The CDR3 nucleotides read TGTGCCTGGACTCAGAATTTCTATGGCTACACCTTC. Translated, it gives CAWTQNFYGYTF.

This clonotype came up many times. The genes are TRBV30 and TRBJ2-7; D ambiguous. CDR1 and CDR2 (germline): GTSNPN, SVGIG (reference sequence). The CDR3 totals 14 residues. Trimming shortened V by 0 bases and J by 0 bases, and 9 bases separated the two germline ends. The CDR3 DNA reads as TGTGCCTGGAGTGTCGCCAGCGACTCCTACGAGCAGTACTTC. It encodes CAWSVASDSYEQYF.

The CDR3 DNA is TGTGCCATCAGTGAGTCGACAAGAGGTGCAGCTTTCTTT. Its protein product is CAISESTRGAAFF. The chain links TRBV10-3 to TRBJ1-1; the D is unclear. This CDR3 is 13 amino acids long. Germline V lookup: CDR1 ENHRY, CDR2 SYGVKD. V was cut by 0 bases and J by 10 bases, with 12 bases left in between.

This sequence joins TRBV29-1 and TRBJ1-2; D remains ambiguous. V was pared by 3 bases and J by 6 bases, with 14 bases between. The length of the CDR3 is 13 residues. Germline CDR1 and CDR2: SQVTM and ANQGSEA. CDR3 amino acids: CSVEDPNTHGYTF. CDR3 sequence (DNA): TGCAGCGTTGAGGACCCCAATACCCATGGCTACACCTTC.

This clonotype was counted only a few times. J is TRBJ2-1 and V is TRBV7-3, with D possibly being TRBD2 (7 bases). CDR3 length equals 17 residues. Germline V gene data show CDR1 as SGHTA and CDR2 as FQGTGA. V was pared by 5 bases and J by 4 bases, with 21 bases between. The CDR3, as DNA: TGTGCCAGCAGCCTAAAATCGGGGGGCTCCGGATACAATGAGCAGTTCTTC. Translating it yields CASSLKSGGSGYNEQFF.